This is a list of T cell receptor beta chains from one sample in a study of cytomegalovirus exposure and HLA in healthy donors. Generated by immunoSEQ multiplex PCR, the TCRdb table keeps only in-frame clones and is missing some. Found here are roughly 100,000 clones, around four fifths of them singletons; the top ten hold about 9.1%. The sample taken for sequencing was PBMCs. The source is a woman aged 40 to 50 in good health and CMV-seropositive. Both conserved end residues are part of each CDR3. A D gene is named only where the DNA matches it firmly. For some rows the clone size is stated as once, few or many, or as a class when expanded; others skip it.

>NA|NA|TRBJ1-1|TRBV18
CASSPPGQLNTEAFF
TGTGCCAGCTCACCACCGGGACAACTGAACACTGAAGCTTTCTTT
>TRBD1|once|TRBJ2-3|TRBV5-4
CASSINRGRADTQYF
TGTGCCAGCAGCATAAACAGGGGGCGGGCAGATACGCAGTATTTT
>NA|NA|TRBJ2-1|TRBV19
CASSIGERPYNEQFF
TGTGCCAGTAGTATAGGGGAGCGGCCCTACAATGAGCAGTTCTTC
>TRBD1|NA|TRBJ1-1|TRBV29-1
CSAGGWTGGTGVEAFF
TGCAGCGCCGGGGGGTGGACAGGGGGCACGGGAGTAGAAGCTTTCTTT
>TRBD1|few|TRBJ2-5|TRBV7-6
CASSSIAGTATQETQYF
TGTGCCAGCAGCTCCATAGCTGGGACAGCGACCCAAGAGACCCAGTACTTC
>NA|NA|TRBJ1-4|TRBV7-2
CASSLTREGLFF
TGTGCCAGCAGCTTGACGAGGGAAGGACTGTTTTTT
>NA|NA|TRBJ1-1|TRBV7-9
CSSSLLGQSNTEAFF
TGTTCCAGCAGCTTACTAGGACAGTCGAACACTGAAGCTTTCTTT
>TRBD1|NA|TRBJ1-5|TRBV7-2
CASSSGTGIQPQHF
TGTGCCAGCAGCTCAGGGACAGGGATTCAGCCCCAGCATTTT
>TRBD1|NA|TRBJ1-5|TRBV19
CASTNRGRYQPQHF
TGTGCCAGTACTAACAGGGGAAGGTATCAGCCCCAGCATTTT
>TRBD1|NA|TRBJ2-5|TRBV11-2
CASSLGWSGTGGRETQYF
TGTGCCAGCAGCTTAGGGTGGTCAGGGACAGGGGGCCGTGAGACCCAGTACTTC
>NA|NA|TRBJ2-7|TRBV9
CASSVGDNSYEQYF
TGTGCCAGCAGCGTCGGGGACAACAGCTACGAGCAGTACTTC
>TRBD1|NA|TRBJ1-3|TRBV10-1
CASSESGDRAGNTIYF
TGCGCCAGCAGTGAGAGCGGGGACAGGGCTGGAAACACCATATATTTT
>NA|NA|TRBJ2-3|TRBV5-1
CASSSARAGRTDTQYF
TGCGCCAGCAGCTCCGCGCGGGCCGGGCGGACAGATACGCAGTATTTT
>TRBD1|NA|TRBJ1-2|TRBV18
CASHRGLGYTF
TGTGCCAGTCACAGGGGACTCGGCTACACCTTC
>NA|NA|TRBJ2-7|TRBV4-2
CASSQEKLAREQYF
TGTGCCAGCAGCCAAGAAAAGCTAGCTCGCGAGCAGTACTTC
>TRBD1|NA|TRBJ1-6|TRBV5-1
CASSLGTGARSPLHF
TGCGCCAGCAGCTTGGGTACAGGGGCTAGGTCACCCCTCCACTTT
>TRBD1|NA|TRBJ2-1|TRBV7-3
CASSLTGPGTGFYNEQFF
TGTGCCAGCAGCTTAACAGGTCCCGGGACAGGTTTTTACAATGAGCAGTTCTTC
>NA|NA|TRBJ2-7|TRBV5-8
CASSLGQGVWHEQYF
TGTGCCAGCAGCCTTGGCCAGGGCGTTTGGCACGAGCAGTACTTC
>TRBD2|NA|TRBJ2-7|TRBV5-1
CASQAASGSYEQYF
TGCGCCAGCCAGGCCGCCAGCGGGAGCTACGAGCAGTACTTC
>NA|once|TRBJ2-3|TRBV5-4
CASSLSPSGTDTQYF
TGTGCCAGCAGCTTGTCGCCTAGCGGCACAGATACGCAGTATTTT
>TRBD2|NA|TRBJ2-5|TRBV2
CASRTFWGGETQYF
TGTGCCAGCAGGACCTTCTGGGGGGGGGAGACCCAGTACTTC
>NA|NA|TRBJ2-5|TRBV6-5
CASSLLGKETQYF
TGTGCCAGCAGCTTACTAGGGAAAGAGACCCAGTACTTC
>TRBD1|NA|TRBJ1-1|TRBV10-3
CAIREGWRDRGHTEAFF
TGTGCCATCAGGGAGGGGTGGAGAGACAGGGGGCACACTGAAGCTTTCTTT
>NA|NA|TRBJ1-2|TRBV10-3
CAISQQGSDYGYTF
TGTGCCATCAGCCAACAGGGTTCAGACTATGGCTACACCTTC
>TRBD1|NA|TRBJ1-2|TRBV20-1
CSARDRTGYTF
TGCAGTGCTAGAGATAGGACAGGTTACACCTTC
>TRBD1|NA|TRBJ2-3|TRBV6-4
CASSDPGQGAQDTQYF
TGTGCCAGCAGTGATCCGGGACAGGGGGCGCAGGATACGCAGTATTTT
>TRBD1|NA|TRBJ1-2|TRBV5-1
CASSVQQGAHYGYTF
TGCGCCAGCAGCGTTCAACAGGGGGCTCACTATGGCTACACCTTC
>NA|few|TRBJ1-4|TRBV29-1
CSVVGPYYSTNEKLFF
TGCAGCGTTGTGGGGCCCTATTATTCAACTAATGAAAAACTGTTTTTT
>TRBD2|few|TRBJ2-1|TRBV11-3
CASSYTSGRYNEQFF
TGTGCCAGCAGCTATACTAGCGGGAGGTACAATGAGCAGTTCTTC
>TRBD1|few|TRBJ1-1|TRBV27
CASSLSPTGGGTEAFF
TGTGCCAGCAGTTTATCCCCTACAGGGGGAGGCACTGAAGCTTTCTTT
>TRBD1|NA|TRBJ2-7|TRBV19
CASSTTGGYEQYF
TGTGCCAGTAGTACCACAGGGGGCTACGAGCAGTACTTC
>NA|NA|TRBJ1-1|TRBV28
CASRPRVWRKDTEAFF
TGTGCCAGCAGACCCCGGGTCTGGAGGAAGGACACTGAAGCTTTCTTT
>NA|NA|TRBJ2-7|TRBV5-1
CASSTGPSSYEQYF
TGCGCCAGCAGCACCGGTCCGAGCTCCTACGAGCAGTACTTC
>TRBD2|NA|TRBJ2-1|TRBV28
CASTTGGGGAYEQFF
TGTGCCAGCACCACCGGGGGCGGGGGGGCATATGAGCAGTTCTTC
>NA|NA|TRBJ1-4|TRBV5-8
CASSDDIANEKLFF
TGTGCCAGCAGCGATGACATAGCTAATGAAAAACTGTTTTTT
>TRBD1|NA|TRBJ1-1|TRBV5-1
CASTAWGQGLAGAFF
TGCGCCAGCACAGCTTGGGGACAGGGGTTAGCGGGAGCTTTCTTT
>NA|NA|TRBJ2-5|TRBV14
CASSHYMYQETQYF
TGTGCCAGCAGCCATTACATGTACCAAGAGACCCAGTACTTC
>NA|NA|TRBJ2-7|TRBV5-4
CASSSRASYEQYF
TGTGCCAGCAGCTCCAGGGCGTCCTACGAGCAGTACTTC
>NA|NA|TRBJ1-4|TRBV4-3
CASSQDPYRNNEKLFF
TGCGCCAGCAGCCAAGATCCCTACAGGAATAATGAAAAACTGTTTTTT
>NA|NA|TRBJ2-7|TRBV18
CASSPSTGTYEQYF
TGTGCCAGCTCACCTTCGACAGGAACCTACGAGCAGTACTTC
>NA|NA|TRBJ1-1|TRBV7-6
CASSPPGALAEAFF
TGTGCCAGCAGCCCCCCAGGGGCTCTCGCGGAAGCTTTCTTT
>TRBD2|NA|TRBJ2-2|TRBV14
CASSRRGWNTGELFF
TGTGCCAGCAGCCGGCGGGGGTGGAACACCGGGGAGCTGTTTTTT
>NA|NA|TRBJ2-7|TRBV4-1
CASSQVTHLDYEQYF
TGCGCCAGCAGCCAAGTGACTCACCTAGACTACGAGCAGTACTTC
>NA|NA|TRBJ1-6|TRBV4-3
CASSQDRGQSNSPLHF
TGCGCCAGCAGCCAAGATCGAGGACAGTCTAATTCACCCCTCCACTTT
>TRBD1|NA|TRBJ1-1|TRBV19
CASIPDRGNPNTEAFF
TGTGCCAGTATTCCGGACAGGGGCAACCCCAACACTGAAGCTTTCTTT
>NA|NA|TRBJ1-1|TRBV29-1
CSVVYTEAFF
TGCAGCGTCGTCTACACTGAAGCTTTCTTT
>NA|few|TRBJ2-1|TRBV14
CASSQDRRLGYNEQFF
TGTGCCAGCAGCCAAGATCGACGACTAGGCTACAATGAGCAGTTCTTC
>TRBD1|few|TRBJ1-1|TRBV7-2
CASSPRTGVEAFF
TGTGCCAGCAGCCCAAGGACAGGGGTAGAAGCTTTCTTT
>TRBD1|NA|TRBJ2-3|TRBV6-6
CASRETGQPDTQYF
TGTGCCAGCAGAGAAACGGGACAGCCAGATACGCAGTATTTT
>NA|NA|TRBJ2-2|TRBV2
CASSFLETGELFF
TGTGCCAGCAGTTTCCTAGAGACCGGGGAGCTGTTTTTT